The 8 T cell receptor beta chains presented below share a single source sample, sequenced in a study of pediatric ulcerative colitis. Only in-frame clones appear in the TCRdb table, and some are missing; sequencing was by immunoSEQ multiplex PCR. The sample yields about 32,000 clones, roughly 86% seen once. The sequenced sample was blood. The receptors were gathered from a boy younger than 18 with severe ulcerative colitis.

The rearrangement links TRBV5-1 to TRBJ2-6; TRBD1 is a possible D gene (6 bases). V lost 8 bases to trimming and J lost 1 base, with 13 bases between them. This CDR3 has 15 residues. The germline CDR1 and CDR2 sequences are SGHRS and YFSETQ. Here the CDR3 reads CASYSGESGANVLTF. The CDR3 bases are TGCGCCAGTTACTCAGGGGAATCTGGGGCCAACGTCCTGACTTTC.

This clone was seen just once. Sequence at one end of the junction differs from germline and may be a read error. The chain links TRBV11-3 to TRBJ1-1; D is possibly TRBD1 (5 bases). The CDR3 is 15 amino acids. In germline, CDR1 is SGHNT, CDR2 YENEEA. The DNA for the CDR3 is TGTGCCAGCAGCTTAGGTGGCGGGGGGAACGCTGAAGCTTTCTTT. This encodes CASSLGGGGNAEAFF.

This chain joins TRBV15 and TRBJ1-5, with D unresolved. In germline, CDR1 is LNHNV, CDR2 YYDKDF (reference sequence). V lost 0 bases and J 1 base, leaving 25 bases between the germline ends. There are 21 residues in the CDR3. The CDR3 loop reads CATSRDPIQARDVGSNQPQHF. The CDR3 bases are TGTGCCACCAGCAGAGATCCCATTCAAGCTCGGGATGTGGGCAGCAATCAGCCCCAGCATTTT.

V is TRBV5-3 and J is TRBJ2-7, with D uncertain. TRBV5-3 is flagged as an ORF with uncertain function. V was shortened by 0 bases and J by 3 bases, with 4 bases between the two germline ends. This CDR3 region has 12 residues. CDR3 sequence: CARSLVGYEQYF. In nucleotides, the CDR3 is TGTGCCAGAAGCTTGGTAGGCTACGAGCAGTACTTC.

The V and J genes are TRBV30 and TRBJ2-3; D unclear. Germline V gene data show CDR1 as GTSNPN and CDR2 as SVGIG (reference sequence). The CDR3 loop spans 14 amino acids. V shed 5 bases and J shed 1 base, with 13 bases lying between them. The CDR3 sequence is CAWSPDPGTDTQYF. In nucleotides, the CDR3 is TGTGCCTGGTCGCCTGACCCTGGCACAGATACGCAGTATTTT.

V gene TRBV7-6 combines with J gene TRBJ1-2; D gene ambiguous. Per germline, CDR1 SGHVS and CDR2 FNYEAQ. The CDR3 runs to 12 residues. Trimming left V 1 base short and J 5 bases short, with 5 bases between. The CDR3 loop is CASSLVGYGYTF. The CDR3 DNA reads as TGTGCCAGCAGCTTAGTGGGTTATGGCTACACCTTC.

The chain is built from TRBV4-3 and TRBJ2-1, with 11 bases identical to TRBD1. The CDR3 contains 15 residues. Germline lookup yields CDR1 LGHNA and CDR2 YSLEER. With 4 bases clipped from V and 4 bases from J, the junction kept 3 bases outside the gene matches. CDR3 sequence: CASSPGTGGYNEQFF. The CDR3 nucleotides are TGCGCCAGCAGCCCTGGGACAGGGGGATACAATGAGCAGTTCTTC.

The chain employs TRBV7-8 and TRBJ2-1; the D gene is possibly TRBD2 (5 bases). CDR1 is SGHVS and CDR2 is FQNEAQ in the germline V gene. The CDR3 is made up of 16 amino acids. V was trimmed by 3 bases and J by 0 bases, leaving 12 bases between them. The CDR3 bases are TGTGCCAGCAGCTTGGGAGCGGCGAGCTCCTACAATGAGCAGTTCTTC. Its translation: CASSLGAASSYNEQFF.